These 7 T cell receptor beta chains were all obtained from the same sample, sequenced in a study of OX40 agonist ivuxolimab in advanced cancers. TCRdb's table, derived via immunoSEQ multiplex PCR, lists solely in-frame clones and lacks some. The table has under 80,000 clones, over 90% seen once; the top ten hold roughly 6.4%. Specimen: CD4+ or CD8+ T cells sorted from blood, collected in a trial of the OX40 agonist ivuxolimab. The source of these receptors is an adult with an advanced solid tumor such as melanoma, head and neck, liver or kidney cancer.

In the case of this clone: This same CDR3 is encoded by further DNA sequences in the sample. The chain carries TRBV29-1 and TRBJ2-5; 9 positions match TRBD2. V shed 4 bases, J shed 5 bases, and the junction held 11 bases outside the gene matches. Per germline, CDR1 SQVTM and CDR2 ANQGSEA. CDR3 size: 15 residues. CDR3 sequence (DNA): TGCAGCGTTGGGGGTGTCGCGGGGGGGCCCGAGACCCAGTACTTC. Residues: CSVGGVAGGPETQYF.

The V call is TRBV18, the J call TRBJ2-3, with 16 bases lining up with TRBD2. In germline, CDR1 is KGHSH, CDR2 LQKENI. The CDR3 is made up of 18 amino acids. Trimming cost V 3 bases and J 3 bases; bases outside gene matches: 6. In DNA form, the CDR3 reads TGTGCCAGCTCACCGGGACTAGCGGGAGGGCCAAAGACAGATACGCAGTATTTT. It codes for CASSPGLAGGPKTDTQYF.

The rearrangement joins TRBV27 to TRBJ2-1; 7 bases are a match to TRBD1. The CDR3 has 14 residues. The ends lost 6 bases at V and 2 bases at J; junction bases unmatched: 4. Germline V gives CDR1 MNHEY, CDR2 SMNVEV (reference sequence). This chain's CDR3 is CASSRDRPYNEQFF. The CDR3 DNA follows: TGTGCCAGCAGCCGGGACAGACCCTACAATGAGCAGTTCTTC.

V is TRBV23-1 and J is TRBJ2-7; 10 positions match TRBD1. TRBV23-1 is identified as an open reading frame with a role that is uncertain. The V gene end was trimmed by 0 bases and the J gene end by 5 bases; junction bases not matched to a gene: 1. The length of the CDR3 is 14 residues. The CDR3 sequence: CASSQSGTGDEQYF. The CDR3 DNA reads as TGCGCCAGCAGTCAATCCGGGACAGGGGACGAGCAGTACTTC.

The chain combines TRBV28 with TRBJ1-6; 7 bases line up with TRBD1. The CDR3 is 16 amino acids. CDR1 is MDHEN and CDR2 is SYDVKM in the germline V gene. V shed 6 bases and J 2 bases; nucleotides not matched to a gene: 7. The CDR3 loop is CASSSPDRAYNSPLHF. In DNA, the CDR3 is TGTGCCAGCAGCTCCCCCGACAGGGCCTATAATTCACCCCTCCACTTT.

The chain uses TRBV4-3 and TRBJ1-1; D is undetermined. Germline values: CDR1 LGHNA, CDR2 YSLEER. This CDR3 has 14 residues. Trimming shortened V by 0 bases and J by 5 bases, and 10 bases separated the two germline ends. Here the CDR3 DNA reads TGCGCCAGCAGCCAAGATGACGGGCGGACTGAAGCTTTCTTT. Its translation is CASSQDDGRTEAFF.

The gene calls are TRBV13 and TRBJ1-4; possibly TRBD1 for D (5 bases). This CDR3 region has 14 residues. Between the trimmed V and J ends, which lost 4 bases and 7 bases, there was a span of 13 bases. CDR1 PRHDT and CDR2 FYEKMQ come from the germline V gene (reference sequence). CDR3 sequence: CASSSSGMGEKLFF. The CDR3 DNA reads as TGTGCCAGCAGCTCATCAGGGATGGGTGAAAAACTGTTTTTT.